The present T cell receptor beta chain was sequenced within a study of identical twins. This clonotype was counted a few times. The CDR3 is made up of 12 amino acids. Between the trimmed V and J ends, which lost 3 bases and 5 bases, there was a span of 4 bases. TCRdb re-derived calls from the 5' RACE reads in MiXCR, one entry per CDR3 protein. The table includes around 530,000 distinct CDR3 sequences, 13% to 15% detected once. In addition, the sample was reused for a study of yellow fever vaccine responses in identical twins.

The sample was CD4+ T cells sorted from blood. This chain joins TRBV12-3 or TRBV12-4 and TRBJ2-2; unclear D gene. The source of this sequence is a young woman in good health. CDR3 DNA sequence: TGTGCCAGCAGTTTTAGGACCGGGGAGCTGTTTTTT. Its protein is CASSFRTGELFF.